Each of the 3 T cell receptor beta chains below was sequenced from the same sample in a study of CD8 T cells in Susac syndrome. Reverse transcription of roughly 0.45 to 1 ug RNA was carried out with random hexamers. MiXCR, run by TCRdb on the immunoSEQ multiplex PCR reads, gives a single entry per CDR3 protein. Of about 150,000 distinct CDR3 sequences in the sample, around 94% were seen once. The sequencing input was CD4+ T cells from PBMCs. Receptors originate from a human donor in good health.

The chain couples TRBV10-3 to TRBJ2-5, with D unclear. The V and J ends lost 0 bases and 2 bases respectively, with 4 bases between them. Per the germline V gene, CDR1 is ENHRY and CDR2 is SYGVKD. CDR3 length: 13 amino acids. Here the CDR3 reads CAISESSQETQYF. The CDR3 DNA is TGTGCCATCAGTGAGTCCTCTCAAGAGACCCAGTACTTC.

V is TRBV29-1 and J is TRBJ1-1; unclear D gene. From germline, CDR1 is SQVTM and CDR2 ANQGSEA. V lost 4 bases to trimming and J lost 0 bases, with 6 bases between them. The CDR3 is 12 residues long. DNA for the CDR3: TGCAGCGTTGGGTCGTTGAACACTGAAGCTTTCTTT. Residues: CSVGSLNTEAFF. Full variable domain (outside the CDR3, taken from reference TRBV29-1 and TRBJ1-1): SAVISQKPSRDICQRGTSLTIQCQVDSQVTMMFWYRQQPGQSLTLIATANQGSEATYESGFVIDKFPISRPNLTFSTLTVSNMSPEDSSIYLCSVGSLNTEAFFGQGTRLTVV.

This chain joins TRBV5-6 and TRBJ2-1; D call uncertain. This CDR3 contains 13 residues. V was cut by 6 bases and J by 2 bases, with 9 bases left in between. The germline V gene has CDR1 SGHDT and CDR2 YYEEEE. CDR3 loop: CASNGGPYNEQFF. DNA for the CDR3: TGTGCCAGCAACGGCGGTCCCTACAATGAGCAGTTCTTC.